This T cell receptor beta chain derives from a study of human T cells and chemical hapten exposure. This clonotype came up a few times. Trimming took 9 bases from V and 0 from J, leaving 9 bases between them. Per germline, CDR1 LNHDA and CDR2 SQIVND (reference sequence). The length of the CDR3 is 13 residues. TCRdb ran MiXCR on the RACE reads and lists one entry per CDR3 protein. Here the sample spans fewer than 130,000 distinct CDR3 sequences, approximately 11% being singletons. As for time point: patch test 1, 2 weeks after DPC sensitization. The treatment: therapeutic diphenylcyclopropenone sensitization with weekly scalp DPC.

The clonotype originates from a woman between 40 and 50 years old with alopecia areata. Some clones in this sample may be carry-over from other donors' samples. Material: whole blood, obtained in connection with sensitization to the hapten diphenylcyclopropenone (DPC). This chain links TRBV19 with TRBJ2-1; TRBD1 or TRBD2 may be the D gene (5 bases each). The CDR3 DNA follows: TGTGCCAGCCAGGGACCCTCCTACAATGAGCAGTTCTTC. Protein product: CASQGPSYNEQFF.